The 20 T cell receptor beta chains listed next were all sequenced from one sample in a study of cytomegalovirus exposure and HLA in healthy donors. In the PCR, 60 Vbeta and 13 Jbeta primers were used. Sequencing used immunoSEQ multiplex PCR; TCRdb keeps in-frame clones, though not all of them. In the table there are fewer than 150,000 clones, around 80% of which are singletons. What was sequenced was PBMCs. The source is a woman in her 40s in good health and CMV-seropositive.

The chain employs TRBV4-1 and TRBJ2-3; TRBD2 matches 7 bases. The CDR3 runs 16 residues. Germline V gene sequence: CDR1 MGHRA, CDR2 YSYEKL. With V trimmed by 4 bases and J by 2 bases, 9 bases remained unmatched. This CDR3 reads CASSPDGGSYTDTQYF. The CDR3 nucleotides read TGCGCCAGCAGCCCAGATGGCGGGAGTTACACAGATACGCAGTATTTT.

V and J are TRBV2 and TRBJ2-2, with 7 bases identical to TRBD1. The DNA end favors TRBJ1-3, so the J call may be wrong. CDR3 length: 16 amino acids. The germline gives CDR1 SNHLY, CDR2 FYNNEI. The CDR3 sequence: CASSAQQGKVGNTIYF. Here the CDR3 DNA reads TGTGCCAGCAGTGCACAACAGGGGAAAGTTGGAAACACCATATATTTT.

A word on this clone: Other DNA variants within this sample encode the same CDR3. V and J are TRBV30 and TRBJ1-4; no clear D gene. Trimming removed 2 bases from V and 4 bases from J, with 8 bases in between. The length of the CDR3 is 13 residues. Germline V gene sequence: CDR1 GTSNPN, CDR2 SVGIG (reference sequence). The CDR3 sequence: CAWSYEHNEKLFF. CDR3 DNA sequence: TGTGCCTGGAGTTATGAGCATAATGAAAAACTGTTTTTT. The complete variable domain, with remaining parts taken from reference TRBV30 and TRBJ1-4, reads SQTIHQWPATLVQPVGSPLSLECTVEGTSNPNLYWYRQAAGRGLQLLFYSVGIGQISSEVPQNLSASRPQDRQFILSSKKLLLSDSGFYLCAWSYEHNEKLFFGSGTQLSVL.

The chain couples TRBV6-5 to TRBJ2-7, with 9 positions matching TRBD2. Germline lookup yields CDR1 MNHEY and CDR2 SVGAGI. The CDR3 contains 14 residues. With V trimmed by 2 bases and J by 6 bases, 5 bases remained unmatched. CDR3 in DNA: TGTGCCAGCAGTTACGGCGGGAGGGCCTCCGAGCAGTACTTC. Protein: CASSYGGRASEQYF.

A word on this clone: Mismatch with germline at one junction end may stem from a read error. The chain recombines TRBV7-2 with TRBJ1-5; TRBD1 is a possible D gene (6 bases). Germline-derived CDR1 and CDR2 are SGHTA and FQGNSA. CDR3 length equals 14 residues. CDR3 DNA sequence: TGTGCCAGCAGCTTACCGGGGGGCAAGCAGCCCCAGCATTTT. This gives the protein CASSLPGGKQPQHF.

This clone was recorded once. J is TRBJ2-3 and V is TRBV2, with a tentative D call TRBD2 (5 bases). Germline V CDR1 and CDR2: SNHLY, FYNNEI. The CDR3 totals 14 residues. Trimming stripped 6 bases from V and 8 bases from J, with 18 bases between. The chain's CDR3 is CASSPLVAVGTQYF. Here the CDR3 DNA reads TGTGCCAGCAGCCCACTAGTTGCCGTCGGTACGCAGTATTTT.

This clone has a single count. The rearrangement uses TRBV5-5 and TRBJ1-1, with D unresolved. The CDR3 is made up of 13 amino acids. CDR1 and CDR2 from the germline V gene are SGHKS and YYEKEE (reference sequence). Trimming shortened V by 4 bases and J by 6 bases, and 13 bases separated the two germline ends. CDR3 in amino acids: CASSPPGNSEAFF. CDR3 nucleotide sequence: TGTGCCAGCAGCCCCCCCGGTAATTCTGAAGCTTTCTTT.

The gene calls are TRBV6-6 and TRBJ2-7, with a possible D match to TRBD2 (5 bases). V lost 2 bases and J lost 7, with 12 bases in between. The CDR3 consists of 13 residues. CDR1 and CDR2 from the germline V gene are MNHNY and SVGAGI (reference sequence). CDR3 DNA sequence: TGTGCCAGCAGTTACAGGAGCCCGGGGGAGCAGTACTTC. Amino acids: CASSYRSPGEQYF.

This chain joins TRBV7-8 and TRBJ1-1, with 11 bases lining up with TRBD1. Germline V lookup: CDR1 SGHVS, CDR2 FQNEAQ. The CDR3 covers 13 residues. Trimming at V came to 6 bases and at J to 6 bases, leaving 3 bases not matched to a gene. The CDR3 nucleotides read TGTGCCAGCAGGATGGGACAGGGGGCTGAAGCTTTCTTT. Translating it yields CASRMGQGAEAFF.

The chain has TRBV4-1 and TRBJ2-3; 8 bases agree with TRBD2. V was clipped by 4 bases and J by 1 base; unmatched bases: 7. The CDR3 runs 16 residues. Germline V gives CDR1 MGHRA, CDR2 YSYEKL. This CDR3 is CASSPRGGLGTDTQYF. The DNA for the CDR3 is TGCGCCAGCAGCCCCCGGGGGGGGCTCGGCACAGATACGCAGTATTTT.

V and J are TRBV7-9 and TRBJ1-1, with unresolved D. The germline V gene has CDR1 SEHNR and CDR2 FQNEAQ (reference sequence). The CDR3 loop spans 15 amino acids. Trimming pared 0 bases from V and 0 bases from J, leaving 8 bases between. The CDR3 DNA reads as TGTGCCAGCAGCTTAGCCCCCGGAGTGAACACTGAAGCTTTCTTT. It yields the protein CASSLAPGVNTEAFF.

This chain connects TRBV6-5 to TRBJ2-7, with 7 bases that match TRBD1. The V gene end was trimmed by 6 bases and the J gene end by 1 base; junction bases not matched to a gene: 9. From germline, CDR1 is MNHEY and CDR2 SVGAGI. The CDR3 is 15 residues long. The CDR3 DNA sequence: TGTGCCAGCAGCAGACAGGGTTGGATATCCTACGAGCAGTACTTC. Translation gives CASSRQGWISYEQYF.

The genes are TRBV7-2 and TRBJ2-3; 7 bases align to TRBD1. CDR1 is SGHTA, CDR2 FQGNSA, per germline. J gave up 1 base and V 3 bases, and 1 base lay outside the gene matches. The CDR3 extends over 14 amino acids. CDR3 sequence (DNA): TGTGCCAGCAGCTTTACAGGGGGCACAGATACGCAGTATTTT. Its translation is CASSFTGGTDTQYF.

The J gene is TRBJ1-2, the V gene TRBV5-5, with 8 bases fitting TRBD1. This CDR3 is built from 13 residues. Germline lookup yields CDR1 SGHKS and CDR2 YYEKEE (reference sequence). The ends lost 4 bases at V and 4 bases at J; junction bases unmatched: 3. DNA for the CDR3: TGTGCCAGCAGCCGAACAGGGGGCTATGGCTACACCTTC. Encoded protein: CASSRTGGYGYTF.

The rearrangement uses TRBV7-9 and TRBJ1-3; no reliable D call. The CDR3 is made up of 13 amino acids. Germline V gene data show CDR1 as SEHNR and CDR2 as FQNEAQ (reference sequence). Trimming shortened V by 2 bases and J by 4 bases, and 6 bases separated the two germline ends. CDR3 DNA: TGTGCCAGCAGCTTATTACAAGGAAACACCATATATTTT. Protein sequence: CASSLLQGNTIYF.

This chain links TRBV6-1 with TRBJ1-2; 7 nucleotides align to TRBD1. V lost 7 bases to trimming and J lost 10 bases; unmatched junction nucleotides: 12. CDR1 and CDR2 from the germline V gene are MNHNS and SASEGT. This CDR3 is 13 amino acids long. CDR3 nucleotides: TGTGCCAGCACCCAGGGGGGCATTGTGGACTACACCTTC. This codes for CASTQGGIVDYTF.

The chain joins TRBV11-2 to TRBJ2-7; no definite D call. This CDR3 region has 14 residues. Deletions cut 5 bases from V and 3 bases from J, with 14 bases between. Germline CDR1 is SGHAT and CDR2 is FQNNGV. The CDR3 bases are TGTGCCAGCAGCGCCACTGGTTTGGTCTACGAGCAGTACTTC. This encodes CASSATGLVYEQYF.

The chain uses TRBV25-1 and TRBJ2-1; possibly TRBD1 for D (8 bases). Germline values: CDR1 MGHDK, CDR2 SYGVNS. V was shortened by 8 bases and J by 8 bases, with 16 bases between the two germline ends. The length of the CDR3 is 13 residues. The CDR3 sequence is CASGQGLPDEQFF. The DNA of the CDR3 is TGTGCCAGCGGACAGGGACTACCTGATGAGCAGTTCTTC.

The chain couples TRBV9 to TRBJ2-7; 10 nucleotides match TRBD1. Trimming cost V 4 bases and J 2 bases; bases outside gene matches: 15. Germline loops: CDR1 SGDLS, CDR2 YYNGEE. The CDR3 is 18 residues long. This CDR3 reads CASSPWGAGTGDPYEQYF. The CDR3 region has the DNA TGTGCCAGCAGCCCTTGGGGGGCCGGGACAGGGGACCCCTACGAGCAGTACTTC.

The chain employs TRBV5-6 and TRBJ1-2, with TRBD1 matching over 8 bases. The CDR3 extends over 13 amino acids. Trimming at V came to 5 bases and at J to 4 bases, leaving 4 bases not matched to a gene. CDR1 and CDR2 (germline): SGHDT, YYEEEE. The DNA for the CDR3 is TGTGCCAGCAGTTCCGACAGGGGCTATGGCTACACCTTC. This gives the protein CASSSDRGYGYTF.